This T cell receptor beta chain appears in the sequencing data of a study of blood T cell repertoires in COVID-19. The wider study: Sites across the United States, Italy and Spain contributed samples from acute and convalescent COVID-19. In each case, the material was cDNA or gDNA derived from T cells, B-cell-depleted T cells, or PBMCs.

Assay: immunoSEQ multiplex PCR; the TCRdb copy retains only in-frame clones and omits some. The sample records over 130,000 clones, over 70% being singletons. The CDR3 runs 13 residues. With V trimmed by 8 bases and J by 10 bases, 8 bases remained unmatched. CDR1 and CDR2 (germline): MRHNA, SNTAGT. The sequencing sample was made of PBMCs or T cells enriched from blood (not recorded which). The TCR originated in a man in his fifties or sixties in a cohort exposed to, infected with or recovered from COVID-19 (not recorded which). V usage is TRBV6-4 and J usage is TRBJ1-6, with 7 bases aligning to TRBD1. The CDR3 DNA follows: TGTGCCAGCTTAAACAGGGGCACGTCACCCCTCCACTTT. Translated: CASLNRGTSPLHF.